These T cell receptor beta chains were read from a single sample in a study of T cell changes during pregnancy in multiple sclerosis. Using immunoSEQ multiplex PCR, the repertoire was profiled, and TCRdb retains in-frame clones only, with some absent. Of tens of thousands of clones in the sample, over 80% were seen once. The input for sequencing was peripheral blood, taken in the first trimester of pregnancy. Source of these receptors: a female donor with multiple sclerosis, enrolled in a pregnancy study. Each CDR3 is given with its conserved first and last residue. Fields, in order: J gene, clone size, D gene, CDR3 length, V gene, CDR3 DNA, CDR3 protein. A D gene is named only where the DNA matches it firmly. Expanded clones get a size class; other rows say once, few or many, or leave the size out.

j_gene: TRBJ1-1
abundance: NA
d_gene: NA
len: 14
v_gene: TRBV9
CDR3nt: TGTGCCAGCAGCGTACGACAGGCGAACACTGAAGCTTTCTTT
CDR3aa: CASSVRQANTEAFF

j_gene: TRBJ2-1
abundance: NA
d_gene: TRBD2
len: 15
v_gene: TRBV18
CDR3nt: TGTGCCAGCTCACCGGGACTAACCCCTGACAATGAGCAGTTCTTC
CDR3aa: CASSPGLTPDNEQFF

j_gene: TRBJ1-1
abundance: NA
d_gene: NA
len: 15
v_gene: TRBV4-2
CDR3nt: TGTGCCAGCAGCCAAGAGCGGGGGTTTAACACTGAAGCTTTCTTT
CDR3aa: CASSQERGFNTEAFF

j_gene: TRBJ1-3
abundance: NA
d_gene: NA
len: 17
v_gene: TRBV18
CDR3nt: TGTGCCAGCTCACCACAACAAGGGGCTCTTACTGGAAACACCATATATTTT
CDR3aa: CASSPQQGALTGNTIYF

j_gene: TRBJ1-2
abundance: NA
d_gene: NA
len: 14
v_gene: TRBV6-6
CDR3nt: TGTGCCAGCAGTTACTCACAGTTTAACTATGGCTACACCTTC
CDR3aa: CASSYSQFNYGYTF

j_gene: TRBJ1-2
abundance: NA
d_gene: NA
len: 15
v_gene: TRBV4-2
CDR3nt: TGTGCCAGCAGCCAAGAAGTCTTGGAGAACTATGGCTACACCTTC
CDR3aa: CASSQEVLENYGYTF

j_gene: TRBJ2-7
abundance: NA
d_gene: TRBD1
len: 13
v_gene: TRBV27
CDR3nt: TGTGCCAGCAGTCCCAGGACAGGGGACGAGCAGTACTTC
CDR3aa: CASSPRTGDEQYF

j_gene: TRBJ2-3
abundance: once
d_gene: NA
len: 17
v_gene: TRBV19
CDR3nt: TGTGCCAGTAGTATAAGGGACTGGAGCCTGGCCACAGATACGCAGTATTTT
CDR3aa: CASSIRDWSLATDTQYF

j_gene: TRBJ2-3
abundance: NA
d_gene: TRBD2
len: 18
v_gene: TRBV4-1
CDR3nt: TGCGCCAGCAGCCAAGGACCCGTGGGACTAGCGGATCGCAATACGCAGTATTTT
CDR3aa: CASSQGPVGLADRNTQYF

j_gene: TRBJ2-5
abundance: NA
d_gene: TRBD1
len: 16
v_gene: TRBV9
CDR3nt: TGTGCCAGCAGCTTTGGGACAGGGGACCTTCAGGAGACCCAGTACTTC
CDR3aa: CASSFGTGDLQETQYF

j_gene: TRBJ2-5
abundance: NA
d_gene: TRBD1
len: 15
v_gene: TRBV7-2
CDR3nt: TGTGCCAGCAGCTCTGGGACAGCTACACGGGAGACCCAGTACTTC
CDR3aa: CASSSGTATRETQYF

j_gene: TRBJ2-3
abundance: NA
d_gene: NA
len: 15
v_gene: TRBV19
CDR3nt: TGTGCCAGTAGTATCCGCCAGGGATTAAGAGATACGCAGTATTTT
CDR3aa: CASSIRQGLRDTQYF

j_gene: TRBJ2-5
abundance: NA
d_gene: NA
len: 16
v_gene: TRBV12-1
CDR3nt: TGTGCCAGCAGCCCACGACCGACAGGGGAGGCAGAGACCCAGTACTTC
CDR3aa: CASSPRPTGEAETQYF

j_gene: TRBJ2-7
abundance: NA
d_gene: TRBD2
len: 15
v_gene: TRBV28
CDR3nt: TGTGCCAGCAGCCAATCCCTGGGGAGGGTCTACGAGCAGTACTTC
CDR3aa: CASSQSLGRVYEQYF

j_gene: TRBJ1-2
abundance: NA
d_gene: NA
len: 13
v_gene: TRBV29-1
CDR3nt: TGCAGCGTTGAAAGAGAGAGCTACTATGGCTACACCTTC
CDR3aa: CSVERESYYGYTF

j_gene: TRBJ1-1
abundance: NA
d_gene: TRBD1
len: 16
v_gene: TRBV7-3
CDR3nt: TGTGCCAGCAGCTTAGGGACAGGGGACCCTAACACTGAAGCTTTCTTT
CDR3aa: CASSLGTGDPNTEAFF

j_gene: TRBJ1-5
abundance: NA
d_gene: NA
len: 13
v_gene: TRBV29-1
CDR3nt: TGCAGCGTTGCGCGAGCGGGCAATCAGCCCCAGCATTTT
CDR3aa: CSVARAGNQPQHF

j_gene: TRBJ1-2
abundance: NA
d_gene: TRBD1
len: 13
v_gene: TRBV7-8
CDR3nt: TGTGCCAGCAGGCTCGACAGGGACTATGGCTACACCTTC
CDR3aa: CASRLDRDYGYTF

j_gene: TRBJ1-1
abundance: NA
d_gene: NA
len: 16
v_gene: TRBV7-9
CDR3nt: TGTGCCAGCCTATACCACCTTGGACAGATGAACACTGAAGCTTTCTTT
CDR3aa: CASLYHLGQMNTEAFF

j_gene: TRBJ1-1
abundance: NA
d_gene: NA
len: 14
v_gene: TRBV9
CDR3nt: TGTGCCAGCAGCCCCTTGGGGTGGGAGACTGAAGCTTTCTTT
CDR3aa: CASSPLGWETEAFF

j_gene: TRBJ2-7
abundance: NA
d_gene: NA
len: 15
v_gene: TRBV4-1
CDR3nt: TGCGCCAGCAGCCAAGATCTCGGGAGTTATGACGAGCAGTACTTC
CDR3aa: CASSQDLGSYDEQYF

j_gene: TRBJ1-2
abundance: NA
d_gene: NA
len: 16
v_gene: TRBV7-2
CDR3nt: TGTGCCAGCAGCTTAGTGGGGGGGGCCGGGAACTATGGCTACACCTTC
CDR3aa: CASSLVGGAGNYGYTF

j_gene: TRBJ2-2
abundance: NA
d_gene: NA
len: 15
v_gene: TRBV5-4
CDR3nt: TGTGCCAGCAGCTTGTCGGGACTTAACACCGGGGAGCTGTTTTTT
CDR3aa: CASSLSGLNTGELFF

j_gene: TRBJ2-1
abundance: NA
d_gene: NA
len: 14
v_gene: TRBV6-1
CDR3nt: TGTGCCAGCAGTGTTTTAGCGCCGTACAATGAGCAGTTCTTC
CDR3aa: CASSVLAPYNEQFF

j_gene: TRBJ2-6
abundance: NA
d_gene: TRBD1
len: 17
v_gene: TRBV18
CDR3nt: TGTGCCAGCTCACAAGGGGGCCCAAGCTCTGGGGCCAACGTCCTGACTTTC
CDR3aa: CASSQGGPSSGANVLTF

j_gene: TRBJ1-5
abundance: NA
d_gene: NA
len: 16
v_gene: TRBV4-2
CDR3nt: TGTGCCAGCAGCCAAGAGAGTTCACCCAGCAATCAGCCCCAGCATTTT
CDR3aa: CASSQESSPSNQPQHF

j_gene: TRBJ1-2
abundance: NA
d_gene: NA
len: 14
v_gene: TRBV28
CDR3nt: TGTGCCAGCAGTTTATCGGCAGGGGCTTATGGCTACACCTTC
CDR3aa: CASSLSAGAYGYTF

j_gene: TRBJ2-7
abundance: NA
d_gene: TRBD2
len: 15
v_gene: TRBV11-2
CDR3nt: TGTGCCAGCAGTTTAGGGGCGGGGGGCCCTTACGAGCAGTACTTC
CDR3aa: CASSLGAGGPYEQYF

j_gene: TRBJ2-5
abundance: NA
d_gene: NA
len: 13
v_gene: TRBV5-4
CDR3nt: TGTGCCAGCAGCTTGGTTCGGGGAGAGACCCAGTACTTC
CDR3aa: CASSLVRGETQYF

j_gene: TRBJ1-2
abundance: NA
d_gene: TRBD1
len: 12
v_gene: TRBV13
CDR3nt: TGTGCCAGCAGGCCGACAGGGGACGGCTACACCTTC
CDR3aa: CASRPTGDGYTF

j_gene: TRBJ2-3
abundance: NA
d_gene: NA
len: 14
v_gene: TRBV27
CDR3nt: TGTGCCAGCAGCAGCTGGGGGCGACCAGATACGCAGTATTTT
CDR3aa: CASSSWGRPDTQYF

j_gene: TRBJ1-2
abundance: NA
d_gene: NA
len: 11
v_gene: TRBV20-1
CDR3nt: TGCAGTGCGTGGACAGCTGATGGCTACACCTTC
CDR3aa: CSAWTADGYTF

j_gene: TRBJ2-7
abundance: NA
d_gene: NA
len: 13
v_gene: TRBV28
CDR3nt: TGTGCCAGCACCGGATGGACAAATGACGAGCAGTACTTC
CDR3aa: CASTGWTNDEQYF

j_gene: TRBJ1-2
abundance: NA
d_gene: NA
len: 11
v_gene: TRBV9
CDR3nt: TGTGCCAGCAGCGTCCCTTATGGCTACACCTTC
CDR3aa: CASSVPYGYTF

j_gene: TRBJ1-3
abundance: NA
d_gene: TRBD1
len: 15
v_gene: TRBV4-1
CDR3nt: TGCGCCAGCAGCCTAGAGGACAGGGCTGGAAACACCATATATTTT
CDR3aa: CASSLEDRAGNTIYF

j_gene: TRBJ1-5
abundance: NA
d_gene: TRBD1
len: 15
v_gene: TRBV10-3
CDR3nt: TGTGCCATCAGTGATCGGACAGGGACCGATCAGCCCCAGCATTTT
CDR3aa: CAISDRTGTDQPQHF

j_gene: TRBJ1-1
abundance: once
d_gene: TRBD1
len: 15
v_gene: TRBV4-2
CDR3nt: TGTGCCAGCAGCCGACAGGGGGCCCTGAACACTGAAGCTTTCTTT
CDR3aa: CASSRQGALNTEAFF

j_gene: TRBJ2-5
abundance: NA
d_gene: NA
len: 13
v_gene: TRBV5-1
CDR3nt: TGCGCCAGCAGCAACCTCGAAGCGGAGACCCAGTACTTC
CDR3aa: CASSNLEAETQYF

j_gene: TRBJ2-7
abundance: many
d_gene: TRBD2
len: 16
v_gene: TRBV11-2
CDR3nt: TGTGCCAGCAGCTCAGCCGGGACTAGCGGGAGCTACGAGCAGTACTTC
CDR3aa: CASSSAGTSGSYEQYF

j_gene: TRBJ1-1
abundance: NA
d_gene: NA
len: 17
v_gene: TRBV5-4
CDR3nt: TGTGCCAGCAGCTTGGCCTGGGAGGACTTAGGGAACACTGAAGCTTTCTTT
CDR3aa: CASSLAWEDLGNTEAFF

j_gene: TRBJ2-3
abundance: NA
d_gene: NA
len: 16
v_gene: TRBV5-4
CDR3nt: TGTGCCAGCAGCTTGGATTTTACACTAGCCCGAGATACGCAGTATTTT
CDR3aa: CASSLDFTLARDTQYF

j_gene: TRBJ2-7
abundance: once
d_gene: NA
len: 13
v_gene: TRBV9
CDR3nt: TGTGCCAGCAGCGTACTTGGAGAGAACGAGCAGTACTTC
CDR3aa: CASSVLGENEQYF

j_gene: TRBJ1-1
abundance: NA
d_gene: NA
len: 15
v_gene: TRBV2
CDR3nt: TGTGCCAGCAGCTTTCAGGGGCTTATGAACACTGAAGCTTTCTTT
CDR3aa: CASSFQGLMNTEAFF

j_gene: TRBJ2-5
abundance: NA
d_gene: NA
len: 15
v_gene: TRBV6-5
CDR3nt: TGTGCCAGCAGTCCCGAGGAGTTACCCCAAGAGACCCAGTACTTC
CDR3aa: CASSPEELPQETQYF

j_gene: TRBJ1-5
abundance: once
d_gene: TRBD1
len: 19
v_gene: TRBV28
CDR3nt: TGTGCCAGCAGTTTATGGGTGGGACAGGGCGTGAATAGCAATCAGCCCCAGCATTTT
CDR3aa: CASSLWVGQGVNSNQPQHF

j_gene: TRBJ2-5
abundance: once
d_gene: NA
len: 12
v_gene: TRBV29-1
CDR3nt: TGCAGCGCTAGCCGGACCGAAGAGACCCAGTACTTC
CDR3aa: CSASRTEETQYF

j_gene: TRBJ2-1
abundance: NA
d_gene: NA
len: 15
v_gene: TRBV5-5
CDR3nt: TGTGCCAGCAGCTTGATTGCCGAGTCCTACAATGAGCAGTTCTTC
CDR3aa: CASSLIAESYNEQFF

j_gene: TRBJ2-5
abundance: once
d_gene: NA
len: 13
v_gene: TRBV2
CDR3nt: TGTGCCAGCAGTGAGAAGGGGCCAGAGACCCAGTACTTC
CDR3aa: CASSEKGPETQYF

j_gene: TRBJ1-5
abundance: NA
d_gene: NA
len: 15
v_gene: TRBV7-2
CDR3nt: TGTGCCAGCAGCTTACTTGGGACTATCAATCAGCCCCAGCATTTT
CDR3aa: CASSLLGTINQPQHF

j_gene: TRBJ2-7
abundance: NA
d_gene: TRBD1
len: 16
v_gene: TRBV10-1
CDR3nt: TGCGCCAGCAGCGCCATACCGGGACAGGGCGAGCTCGAGCAGTACTTC
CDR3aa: CASSAIPGQGELEQYF

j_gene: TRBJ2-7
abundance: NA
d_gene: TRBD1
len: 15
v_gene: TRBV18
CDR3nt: TGTGCCAGCTCACTCCACCGGACAGGGGACGGTGAGCAGTACTTC
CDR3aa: CASSLHRTGDGEQYF

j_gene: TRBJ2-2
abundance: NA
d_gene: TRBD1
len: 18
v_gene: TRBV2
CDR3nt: TGTGCCAGCAGTGGCCGACAGGGTAGGAACTTGAACACCGGGGAGCTGTTTTTT
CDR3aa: CASSGRQGRNLNTGELFF